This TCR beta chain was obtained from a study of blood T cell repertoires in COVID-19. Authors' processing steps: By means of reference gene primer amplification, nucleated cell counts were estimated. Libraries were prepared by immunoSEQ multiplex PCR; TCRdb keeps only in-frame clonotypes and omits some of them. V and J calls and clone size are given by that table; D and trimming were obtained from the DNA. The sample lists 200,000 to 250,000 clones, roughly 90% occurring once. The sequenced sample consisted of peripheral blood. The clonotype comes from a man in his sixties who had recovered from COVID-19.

CDR3 coding DNA: TGTGCCAGTAGATTCCGGGACCAGAGGGGGACTGAAGCTTTCTTT. Its translation is CASRFRDQRGTEAFF. The chain couples TRBV19 to TRBJ1-1; the D gene is possibly TRBD1 (6 bases). The CDR3 length is 15 residues. The V end lost 6 bases, the J end lost 5 bases, and 19 bases lay between the germline ends. Germline loops: CDR1 LNHDA, CDR2 SQIVND (reference sequence). Using reference TRBV19 and TRBJ1-1 for the parts outside the CDR3, the full variable domain is DGGITQSPKYLFRKEGQNVTLSCEQNLNHDAMYWYRQDPGQGLRLIYYSQIVNDFQKGDIAEGYSVSREKKESFPLTVTSAQKNPTAFYLCASRFRDQRGTEAFFGQGTRLTVV.